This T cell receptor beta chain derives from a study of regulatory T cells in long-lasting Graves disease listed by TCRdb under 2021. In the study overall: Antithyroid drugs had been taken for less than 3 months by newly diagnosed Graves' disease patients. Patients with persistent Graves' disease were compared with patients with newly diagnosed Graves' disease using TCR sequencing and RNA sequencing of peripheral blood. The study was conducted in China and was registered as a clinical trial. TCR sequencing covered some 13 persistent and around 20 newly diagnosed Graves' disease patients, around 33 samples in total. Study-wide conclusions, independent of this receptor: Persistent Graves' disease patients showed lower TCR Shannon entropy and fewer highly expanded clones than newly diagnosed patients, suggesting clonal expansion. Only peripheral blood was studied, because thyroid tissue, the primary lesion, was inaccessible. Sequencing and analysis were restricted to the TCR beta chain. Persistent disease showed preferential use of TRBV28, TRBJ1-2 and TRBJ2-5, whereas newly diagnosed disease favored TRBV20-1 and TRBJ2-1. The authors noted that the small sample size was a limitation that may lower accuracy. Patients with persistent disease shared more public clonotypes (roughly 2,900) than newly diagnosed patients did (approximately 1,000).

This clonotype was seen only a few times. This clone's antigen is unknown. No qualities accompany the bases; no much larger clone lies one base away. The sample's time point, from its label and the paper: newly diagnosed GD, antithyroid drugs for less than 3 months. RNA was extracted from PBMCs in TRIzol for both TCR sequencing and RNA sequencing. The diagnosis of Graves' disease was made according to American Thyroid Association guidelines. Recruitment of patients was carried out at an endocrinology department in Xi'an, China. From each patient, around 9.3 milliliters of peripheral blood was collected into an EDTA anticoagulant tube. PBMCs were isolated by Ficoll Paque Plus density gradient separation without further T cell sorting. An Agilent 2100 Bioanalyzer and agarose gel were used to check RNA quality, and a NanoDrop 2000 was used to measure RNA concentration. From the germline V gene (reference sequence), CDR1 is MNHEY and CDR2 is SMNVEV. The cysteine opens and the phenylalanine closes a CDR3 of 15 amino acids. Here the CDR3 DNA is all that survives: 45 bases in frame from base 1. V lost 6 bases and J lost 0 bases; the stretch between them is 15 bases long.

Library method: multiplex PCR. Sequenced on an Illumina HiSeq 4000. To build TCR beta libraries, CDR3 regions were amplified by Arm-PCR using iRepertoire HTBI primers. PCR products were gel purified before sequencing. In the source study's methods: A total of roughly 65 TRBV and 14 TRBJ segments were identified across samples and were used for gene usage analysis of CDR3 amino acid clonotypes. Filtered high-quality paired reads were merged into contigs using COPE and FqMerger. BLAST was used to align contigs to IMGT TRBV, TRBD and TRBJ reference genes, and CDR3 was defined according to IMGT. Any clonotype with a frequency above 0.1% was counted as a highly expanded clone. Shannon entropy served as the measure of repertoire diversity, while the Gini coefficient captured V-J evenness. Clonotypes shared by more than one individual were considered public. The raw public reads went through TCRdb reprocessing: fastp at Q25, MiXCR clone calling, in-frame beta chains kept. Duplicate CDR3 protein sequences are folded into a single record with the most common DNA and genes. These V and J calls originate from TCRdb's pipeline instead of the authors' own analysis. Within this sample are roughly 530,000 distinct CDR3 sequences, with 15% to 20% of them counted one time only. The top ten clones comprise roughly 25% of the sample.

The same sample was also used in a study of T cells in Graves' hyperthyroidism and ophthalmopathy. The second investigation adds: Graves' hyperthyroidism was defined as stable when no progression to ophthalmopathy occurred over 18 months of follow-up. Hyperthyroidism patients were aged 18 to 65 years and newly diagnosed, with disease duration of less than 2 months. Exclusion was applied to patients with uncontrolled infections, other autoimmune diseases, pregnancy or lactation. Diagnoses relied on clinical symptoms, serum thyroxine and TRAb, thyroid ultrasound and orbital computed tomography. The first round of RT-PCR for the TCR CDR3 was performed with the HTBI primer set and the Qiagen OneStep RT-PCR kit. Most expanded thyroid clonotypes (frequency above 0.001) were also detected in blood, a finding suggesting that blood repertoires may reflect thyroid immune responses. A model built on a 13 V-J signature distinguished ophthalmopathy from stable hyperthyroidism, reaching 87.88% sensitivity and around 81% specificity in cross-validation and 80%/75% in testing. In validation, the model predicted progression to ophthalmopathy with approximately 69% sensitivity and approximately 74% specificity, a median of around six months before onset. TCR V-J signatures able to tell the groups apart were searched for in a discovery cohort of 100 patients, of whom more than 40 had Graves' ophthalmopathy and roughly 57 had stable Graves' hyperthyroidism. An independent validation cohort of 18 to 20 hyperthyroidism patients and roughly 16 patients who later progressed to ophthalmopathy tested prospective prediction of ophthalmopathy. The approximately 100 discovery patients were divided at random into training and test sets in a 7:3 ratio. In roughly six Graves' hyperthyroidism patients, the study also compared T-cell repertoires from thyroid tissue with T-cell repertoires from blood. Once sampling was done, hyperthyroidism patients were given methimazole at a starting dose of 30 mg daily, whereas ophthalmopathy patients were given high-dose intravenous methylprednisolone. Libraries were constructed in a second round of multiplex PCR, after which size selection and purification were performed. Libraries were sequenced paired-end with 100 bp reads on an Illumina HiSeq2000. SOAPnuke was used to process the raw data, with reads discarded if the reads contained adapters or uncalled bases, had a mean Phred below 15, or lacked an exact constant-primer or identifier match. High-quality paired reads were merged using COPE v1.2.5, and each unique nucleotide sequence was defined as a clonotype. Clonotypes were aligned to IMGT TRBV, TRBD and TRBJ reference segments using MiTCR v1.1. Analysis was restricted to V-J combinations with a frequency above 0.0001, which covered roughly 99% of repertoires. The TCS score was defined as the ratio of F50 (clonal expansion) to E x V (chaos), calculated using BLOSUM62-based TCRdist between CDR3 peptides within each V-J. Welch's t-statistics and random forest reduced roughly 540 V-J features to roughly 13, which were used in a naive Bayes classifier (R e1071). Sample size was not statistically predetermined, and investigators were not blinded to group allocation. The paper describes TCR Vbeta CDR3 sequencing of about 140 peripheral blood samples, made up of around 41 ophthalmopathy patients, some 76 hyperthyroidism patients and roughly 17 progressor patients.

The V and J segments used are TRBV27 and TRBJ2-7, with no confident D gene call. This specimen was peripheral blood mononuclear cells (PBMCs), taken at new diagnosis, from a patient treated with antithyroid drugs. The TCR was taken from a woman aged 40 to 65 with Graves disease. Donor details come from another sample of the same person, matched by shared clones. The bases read TGTGCCAGCAGCCCACAGAGGCTCGGCTCCTACGAGCAGTACTTC. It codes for CASSPQRLGSYEQYF.